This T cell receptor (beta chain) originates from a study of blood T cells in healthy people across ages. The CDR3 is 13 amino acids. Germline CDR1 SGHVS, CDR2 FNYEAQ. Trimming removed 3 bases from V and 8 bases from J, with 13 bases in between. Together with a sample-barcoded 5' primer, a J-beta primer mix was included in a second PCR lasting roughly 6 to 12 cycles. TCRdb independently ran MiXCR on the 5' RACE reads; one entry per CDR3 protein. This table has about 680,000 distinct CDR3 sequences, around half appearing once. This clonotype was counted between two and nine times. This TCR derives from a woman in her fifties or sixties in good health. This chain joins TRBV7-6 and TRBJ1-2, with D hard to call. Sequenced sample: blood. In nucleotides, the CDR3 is TGTGCCAGCAGCTTCCGGGGTGTGGAAGGCTACACCTTC. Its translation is CASSFRGVEGYTF. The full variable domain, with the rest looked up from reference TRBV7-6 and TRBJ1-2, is GAGVSQSPRYKVTKRGQDVALRCDPISGHVSLYWYRQALGQGPEFLTYFNYEAQQDKSGLPNDRFSAERPEGSISTLTIQRTEQRDSAMYRCASSFRGVEGYTFGSGTRLTVV.